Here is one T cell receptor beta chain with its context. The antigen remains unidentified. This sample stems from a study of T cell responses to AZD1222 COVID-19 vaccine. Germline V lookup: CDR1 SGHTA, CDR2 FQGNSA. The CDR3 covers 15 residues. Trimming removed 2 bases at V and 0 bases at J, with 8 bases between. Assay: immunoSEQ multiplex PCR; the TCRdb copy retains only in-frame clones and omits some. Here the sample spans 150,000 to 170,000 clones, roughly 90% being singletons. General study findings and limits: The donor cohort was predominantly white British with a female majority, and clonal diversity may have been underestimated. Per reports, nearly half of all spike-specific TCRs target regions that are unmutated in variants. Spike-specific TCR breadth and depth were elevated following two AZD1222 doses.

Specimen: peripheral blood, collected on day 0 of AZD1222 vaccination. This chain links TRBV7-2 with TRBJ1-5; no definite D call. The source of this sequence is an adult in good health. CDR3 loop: CASSLRGSSNQPQHF. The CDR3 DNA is TGTGCCAGCAGCTTACGGGGAAGTAGCAATCAGCCCCAGCATTTT.